This TCR beta chain was identified in a study of CD8 T cells in ankylosing spondylitis. The CDR3 has 15 amino acids. With 3 bases removed from V and 0 bases from J, the gap between germline ends came to 9 bases. This clonotype was recorded many times. TCRdb processed the 5' RACE reads anew with MiXCR; each CDR3 protein has one entry. The sample consists of more than 95,000 distinct CDR3 sequences, almost 8.5% of them appearing once. This chain uses TRBV23-1 with TRBJ2-4, with D unclear. TRBV23-1 has ORF status, its function being uncertain. The sequence derives from a male donor with ankylosing spondylitis or in good health (not recorded which). The material sequenced was blood, either unsorted or a sorted T cell fraction (not recorded which). CDR3 amino acids: CASSQGHSAKNIQYF. As DNA, the CDR3 is TGCGCCAGCAGTCAGGGTCATTCAGCCAAAAACATTCAGTACTTC.